This passage covers 27 T cell receptor beta chains from one sample sequenced in a study of Graves' ophthalmopathy and Graves' hyperthyroidism. RNA transcripts were the source from which TCR beta CDR3 regions were amplified. HTBI primers were used in a first-round RT-PCR, which preceded a second-round multiplex PCR. From the multiplex PCR reads, TCRdb called clonotypes with MiXCR, one entry per CDR3 protein. The table has about 220,000 distinct CDR3 sequences, roughly 21% seen once. The sequenced sample was peripheral blood. The receptors stem from a woman aged 50 to 65 with Graves' ophthalmopathy.

This clonotype occurred many times. The chain is built from TRBV7-8 and TRBJ2-2; 9 bases are shared with TRBD1. The germline gives CDR1 SGHVS, CDR2 FQNEAQ. This CDR3 is 16 amino acids long. Unmatched junction bases numbered 6, after V lost 2 bases and J lost 5 bases. The CDR3 DNA is TGTGCCAGCAGCTTAAAACAACAGGGGGCGACCGGGGAGCTGTTTTTT. Protein: CASSLKQQGATGELFF.

The V and J genes are TRBV18 and TRBJ1-2, with D maybe TRBD1 (5 bases). Germline V gene data show CDR1 as KGHSH and CDR2 as LQKENI. The V end was cut by 1 base, the J end by 5 bases, with 8 bases between. This CDR3 region has 13 residues. The CDR3 sequence: CASSPRREYGYTF. The DNA of the CDR3 is TGTGCCAGCTCACCACGCAGGGAATATGGCTACACCTTC.

This clonotype was recorded many times. This chain uses TRBV5-1 with TRBJ2-2, with 7 nucleotides matching TRBD1. With V trimmed by 0 bases and J by 2 bases, 4 bases remained unmatched. The germline CDR1 and CDR2 sequences are SGHRS and YFSETQ. The CDR3 has 16 residues. In DNA form, the CDR3 reads TGCGCCAGCAGCTTGGGGACAGGCCCTAACACCGGGGAGCTGTTTTTT. Amino acid sequence: CASSLGTGPNTGELFF.

This clonotype was counted many times. V is TRBV15 and J is TRBJ1-5; 8 bases are shared with TRBD1. Germline V gene data show CDR1 as LNHNV and CDR2 as YYDKDF (reference sequence). This CDR3 contains 20 residues. The trim removed 0 bases at V and 7 bases at J, leaving 20 bases unmatched. CDR3 nucleotide sequence: TGTGCCACCAGCAGAGATATCGCCGCGGGACAGGTTAGAGGGGGACAGCCCCAGCATTTT. This sequence encodes CATSRDIAAGQVRGGQPQHF.

This clonotype occurred many times. This chain joins TRBV20-1 and TRBJ2-1, with 12 bases fitting TRBD1. Trimming took 5 bases from V and 9 from J; bases not matched to a gene: 5. CDR3 length: 13 residues. Germline lookup yields CDR1 DFQATT and CDR2 SNEGSKA (reference sequence). CDR3 DNA sequence: TGCAGTGCTGGGGGACAGGGGGCAGGTGAGCAGTTCTTC. Translation gives CSAGGQGAGEQFF.

The table lists this clonotype with many counts. This chain uses TRBV7-8 with TRBJ2-7; TRBD2 agrees at 8 bases. There are 15 residues in the CDR3. Trimming took 0 bases from V and 6 from J; bases not matched to a gene: 7. Per germline, CDR1 SGHVS and CDR2 FQNEAQ. In DNA form, the CDR3 reads TGTGCCAGCAGCTTAGCGAGTGGACTAGCTAGCGAGCAGTACTTC. Its translation: CASSLASGLASEQYF.

This clonotype was seen many times. The chain employs TRBV4-2 and TRBJ1-2; D is undetermined. Trimming stripped 1 base from V and 0 bases from J, with 9 bases between. This CDR3 region has 15 residues. Germline V CDR1 and CDR2: LGHNA, YNFKEQ. The CDR3 loop reads CASSQGPNTNYGYTF. Written as DNA, the CDR3 is TGTGCCAGCAGCCAAGGACCGAACACTAACTATGGCTACACCTTC.

This clonotype was detected many times. The chain is built from TRBV7-9 and TRBJ1-6; 8 bases agree with TRBD1. The CDR3 extends over 15 amino acids. J gave up 9 bases and V 4 bases, and 8 bases lay outside the gene matches. CDR1 and CDR2 from the germline V gene are SEHNR and FQNEAQ (reference sequence). In DNA form, the CDR3 reads TGTGCCAGCAGCTCGAGGACAGGGAATAGTTCACCCCTCCACTTT. Translation: CASSSRTGNSSPLHF.

Regarding this clonotype: It may be a read error: a sequence one base away is much more abundant. The missing conserved phenylalanine or tryptophan at the end of this CDR3 makes a read error likely. The J gene is TRBJ1-1, the V gene TRBV5-4, with unresolved D. The CDR3 consists of 12 residues. Trimming shortened V by 4 bases and J by 8 bases, and 12 bases separated the two germline ends. Germline CDR1 and CDR2: SGHNT and YYREEE (reference sequence). The CDR3 loop reads CASSAEIQEAFI. CDR3 in DNA: TGTGCCAGCAGCGCGGAAATACAGGAAGCTTTCATT.

This clonotype was detected many times. This chain links TRBV5-1 with TRBJ1-1; no definite D call. This CDR3 is 14 amino acids long. Germline V gene data show CDR1 as SGHRS and CDR2 as YFSETQ. Trimming shortened V by 4 bases and J by 0 bases, and 10 bases separated the two germline ends. The CDR3 loop is CASSRAGLNTEAFF. CDR3 nucleotide sequence: TGCGCCAGCAGCAGGGCCGGATTGAACACTGAAGCTTTCTTT.

This clonotype was seen ten or more times. The rearrangement uses TRBV19 and TRBJ1-5, with a weak D call TRBD1 (5 bases). Germline V gene data show CDR1 as LNHDA and CDR2 as SQIVND (reference sequence). The ends were cut back, 8 bases at V and 5 bases at J, with 22 bases in the middle. The CDR3 covers 16 residues. For the CDR3, the DNA is TGTGCCAGTCTTCCCCGGGGGGAGGGAGAAGATCAGCCCCAGCATTTT. Amino acid sequence: CASLPRGEGEDQPQHF.

The sample holds many counts of this clonotype. The chain recombines TRBV20-1 with TRBJ2-7; D is unresolved. Germline loops: CDR1 DFQATT, CDR2 SNEGSKA (reference sequence). This CDR3 comprises 15 residues. V lost 2 bases, J lost 1 base, and 15 bases lay in between. CDR3 sequence reads: CSARYPLPMSYEQYF. CDR3 coding DNA: TGCAGTGCTAGATACCCACTCCCCATGTCCTACGAGCAGTACTTC.

The rearrangement uses TRBV12-3 or TRBV12-4 and TRBJ1-2; no clear D gene. The CDR3 length is 17 residues. V was pared by 1 base and J by 0 bases, with 15 bases between. The CDR3 spells CASSLGSWQKTNYGYTF. The CDR3 DNA follows: TGTGCCAGCAGTTTAGGGTCCTGGCAGAAAACTAACTATGGCTACACCTTC.

This clonotype appeared many times. The rearrangement uses TRBV12-5 and TRBJ2-7; perhaps TRBD2 as D (5 bases). Germline CDR1 is LGHNT and CDR2 is FRNRAP. The CDR3 spans 15 residues. V was clipped by 0 bases and J by 2 bases, with 11 bases between them. CDR3 coding DNA: TGTGCTAGTGGTTTGGTACTCCCAGCGGCCTACGAGCAGTACTTC. It specifies CASGLVLPAAYEQYF.

This clonotype was detected many times. The V call is TRBV20-1, the J call TRBJ1-2; 7 positions match TRBD1. J lost 8 bases, V lost 0 bases, and 3 bases had no gene match. This CDR3 is 12 amino acids long. CDR1 and CDR2 (germline): DFQATT, SNEGSKA (reference sequence). CDR3 residues: CSARDQGGGYTF. The CDR3, as DNA: TGCAGTGCTAGAGATCAAGGGGGCGGCTACACCTTC.

This clonotype was found many times. The chain is built from TRBV19 and TRBJ2-5; 10 bases align to TRBD2. After removal of 5 bases from V and 2 bases from J, the junction contained 5 bases not matched to a gene. The CDR3 is made up of 15 amino acids. Per germline, CDR1 LNHDA and CDR2 SQIVND (reference sequence). The CDR3: CASSPLAGVQETQYF. The CDR3 nucleotides read TGTGCCAGTAGTCCTCTAGCGGGGGTACAAGAGACCCAGTACTTC. The variable domain in full, with the rest retrieved from reference TRBV19 and TRBJ2-5, is DGGITQSPKYLFRKEGQNVTLSCEQNLNHDAMYWYRQDPGQGLRLIYYSQIVNDFQKGDIAEGYSVSREKKESFPLTVTSAQKNPTAFYLCASSPLAGVQETQYFGPGTRLLVL.

The chain joins TRBV2 to TRBJ2-7; no definite D call. Germline V gives CDR1 SNHLY, CDR2 FYNNEI. CDR3 length equals 12 residues. Deletions cut 6 bases from V and 4 bases from J, with 10 bases between. Here the CDR3 reads CASRGDLYEQYF. In nucleotides, the CDR3 is TGTGCCAGCAGAGGCGACCTTTACGAGCAGTACTTC.

This clonotype has a count of ten or more. This sequence joins TRBV4-1 and TRBJ2-2; 7 bases match TRBD1. V lost 6 bases to trimming and J lost 2 bases; unmatched junction nucleotides: 12. CDR3 length: 17 amino acids. Germline V gene sequence: CDR1 MGHRA, CDR2 YSYEKL. In DNA, the CDR3 is TGCGCCAGCAGACGGACAGGTGGTATCTTAAACACCGGGGAGCTGTTTTTT. Protein sequence: CASRRTGGILNTGELFF.

In this sample, this clonotype turned up a few times. V and J are TRBV5-1 and TRBJ1-2, with 8 positions matching TRBD1. CDR1 is SGHRS, CDR2 YFSETQ, per germline. Trimming at V came to 3 bases and at J to 8 bases, leaving 6 bases not matched to a gene. The CDR3 has 13 residues. The DNA for the CDR3 is TGCGCCAGCAGCTCGGGGACAGGCGGGGGCTACACCTTC. Translating it yields CASSSGTGGGYTF.

This clonotype occurred many times. The gene calls are TRBV7-2 and TRBJ2-2; unclear D gene. CDR3 size: 13 residues. V was pared by 4 bases and J by 5 bases, with 8 bases between. Germline V CDR1 and CDR2: SGHTA, FQGNSA. CDR3 in amino acids: CASSSTKTGELFF. The CDR3 DNA follows: TGTGCCAGCAGCTCCACTAAAACCGGGGAGCTGTTTTTT.

V usage is TRBV6-1 and J usage is TRBJ2-7; the D is unclear. Trimming took 6 bases from V and 7 from J, leaving 16 bases between them. The V gene's germline CDR1 is MNHNS and CDR2 SASEGT. The CDR3 consists of 13 residues. The CDR3: CASSAKGWREQYF. The CDR3 nucleotides read TGTGCCAGCAGCGCGAAGGGTTGGCGGGAGCAGTACTTC.

In this sample, this clonotype turned up many times. J is TRBJ1-5 and V is TRBV29-1; 9 nucleotides match TRBD1. Germline lookup yields CDR1 SQVTM and CDR2 ANQGSEA. Losses at the gene ends were 8 bases for V and 5 bases for J; bases not matched to a gene: 4. This CDR3 contains 12 residues. CDR3 sequence reads: CSTRTGDQPQHF. As DNA, the CDR3 is TGCAGCACCCGGACAGGGGATCAGCCCCAGCATTTT.

This clonotype was seen at least ten times. This chain connects TRBV11-2 to TRBJ1-3; D is unresolved. V lost 0 bases to trimming and J lost 2 bases, with 8 bases between them. CDR3 length: 15 amino acids. Germline V gene sequence: CDR1 SGHAT, CDR2 FQNNGV. CDR3 loop: CASSLDGAAGNTIYF. The CDR3 DNA sequence: TGTGCCAGCAGCTTAGATGGTGCAGCTGGAAACACCATATATTTT.

This clonotype was seen repeatedly, ten times or more. DNA for the CDR3: TGTGCCAGCAGTCCCCAAGGACTTACGGGCTACACCTTC. The encoded protein is CASSPQGLTGYTF. V usage is TRBV12-3 or TRBV12-4 and J usage is TRBJ1-2; no clear D gene. Trimming shortened V by 5 bases and J by 8 bases, and 15 bases separated the two germline ends. The CDR3 extends over 13 amino acids.

In its sample, this clonotype was seen many times. The J gene is TRBJ2-2, the V gene TRBV6-2 or TRBV6-3, with TRBD2 identical over 8 bases. Per the germline V gene, CDR1 is MNHEY and CDR2 is SVGEGT. The CDR3 sequence is 18 residues long. J was trimmed by 7 bases and V by 4 bases; bases with no gene match: 17. CDR3 sequence reads: CASSSLRVLSGSGGELFF. CDR3 DNA: TGTGCCAGCAGTTCGTTGAGGGTTCTAAGCGGGAGTGGCGGGGAGCTGTTTTTT.

There are many counts of this clonotype. V gene TRBV6-1 combines with J gene TRBJ1-1; 11 bases agree with TRBD1. Germline trimming cut 6 bases from V and 1 base from J; bases unmatched to any gene: 4. The CDR3 has 15 amino acids. Germline-derived CDR1 and CDR2 are MNHNS and SASEGT. The CDR3 DNA reads TGTGCCAGCAGGGGACAGGGGGTAGGGAACACTGAAGCTTTCTTT. Residues: CASRGQGVGNTEAFF.

In its sample, this clonotype was seen many times. V usage is TRBV10-1 and J usage is TRBJ2-7, with D perhaps matching TRBD1 or TRBD2 (5 bases each). CDR1 and CDR2 from the germline V gene are WNHNN and SYGVQD (reference sequence). The CDR3 is 15 residues long. Deletions cut 2 bases from V and 4 bases from J, with 15 bases between. The CDR3 is CASSEGQGKRYEQYF. The CDR3 nucleotides are TGCGCCAGCAGTGAGGGGCAGGGCAAGCGGTACGAGCAGTACTTC.